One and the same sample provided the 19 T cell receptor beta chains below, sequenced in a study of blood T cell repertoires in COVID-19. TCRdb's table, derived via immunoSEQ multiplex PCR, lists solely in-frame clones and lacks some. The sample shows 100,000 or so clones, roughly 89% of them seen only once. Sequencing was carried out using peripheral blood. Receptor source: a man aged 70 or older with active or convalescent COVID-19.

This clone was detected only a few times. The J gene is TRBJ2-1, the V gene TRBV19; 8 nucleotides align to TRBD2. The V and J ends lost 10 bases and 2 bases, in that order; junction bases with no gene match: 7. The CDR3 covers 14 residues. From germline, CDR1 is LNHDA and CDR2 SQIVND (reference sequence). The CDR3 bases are TGTGCCACCCGCGGGGGGCCCACCTACAATGAGCAGTTCTTC. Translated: CATRGGPTYNEQFF.

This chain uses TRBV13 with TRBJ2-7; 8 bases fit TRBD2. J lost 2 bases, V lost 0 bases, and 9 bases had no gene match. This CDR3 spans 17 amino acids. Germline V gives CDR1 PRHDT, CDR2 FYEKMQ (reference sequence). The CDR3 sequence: CASSLGLRRGAAYEQYF. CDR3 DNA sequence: TGTGCCAGCAGCTTAGGCTTGAGGCGGGGGGCCGCCTACGAGCAGTACTTC.

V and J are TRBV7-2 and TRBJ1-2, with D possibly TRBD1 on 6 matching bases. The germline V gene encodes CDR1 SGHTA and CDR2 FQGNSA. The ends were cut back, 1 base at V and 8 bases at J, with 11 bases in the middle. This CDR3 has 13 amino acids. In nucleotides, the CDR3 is TGTGCCAGCAGCTTAGAACAGGGATTCGGCTACACCTTC. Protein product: CASSLEQGFGYTF.

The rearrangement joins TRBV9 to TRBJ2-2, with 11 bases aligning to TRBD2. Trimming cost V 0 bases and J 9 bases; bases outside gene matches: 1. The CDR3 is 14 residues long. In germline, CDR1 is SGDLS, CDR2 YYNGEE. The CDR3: CASSVVAGGRELFF. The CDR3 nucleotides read TGTGCCAGCAGCGTAGTAGCGGGGGGGCGGGAGCTGTTTTTT.

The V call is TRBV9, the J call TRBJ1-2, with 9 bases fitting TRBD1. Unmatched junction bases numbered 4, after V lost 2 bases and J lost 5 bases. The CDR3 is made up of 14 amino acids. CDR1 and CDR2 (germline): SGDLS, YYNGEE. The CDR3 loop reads CASSVTGTGYGYTF. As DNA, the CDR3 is TGTGCCAGCAGCGTTACCGGGACAGGGTATGGCTACACCTTC.

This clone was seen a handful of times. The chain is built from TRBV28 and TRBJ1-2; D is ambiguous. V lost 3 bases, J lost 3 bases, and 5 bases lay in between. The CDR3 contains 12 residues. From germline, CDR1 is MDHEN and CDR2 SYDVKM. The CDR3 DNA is TGTGCCAGCAGTTTTATCGACTATGGCTACACCTTC. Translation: CASSFIDYGYTF.

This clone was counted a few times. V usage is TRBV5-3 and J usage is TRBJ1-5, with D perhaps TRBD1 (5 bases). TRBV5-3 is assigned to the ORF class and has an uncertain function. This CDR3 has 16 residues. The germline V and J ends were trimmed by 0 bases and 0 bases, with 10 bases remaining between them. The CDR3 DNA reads TGTGCCAGAAGCTTGGCCGAAGGGGATAGCAATCAGCCCCAGCATTTT. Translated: CARSLAEGDSNQPQHF.

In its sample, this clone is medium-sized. The CDR3 here is CATSDLGGHDGELFF. The DNA for the CDR3 is TGTGCCACCAGTGATTTGGGAGGGCACGACGGGGAGCTGTTTTTT. This chain uses TRBV24-1 with TRBJ2-2; weak D call: TRBD2 (6 bases). V was clipped by 0 bases and J by 7 bases, with 11 bases between them. The CDR3 spans 15 residues. Germline lookup yields CDR1 KGHDR and CDR2 SFDVKD.

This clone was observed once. CDR3: CATSRELGTRDYNEQFF. CDR3 nucleotide sequence: TGTGCCACCAGCAGAGAACTCGGGACTAGGGACTACAATGAGCAGTTCTTC. V gene TRBV15 combines with J gene TRBJ2-1, with 8 bases matching TRBD2. V was clipped by 0 bases and J by 3 bases; unmatched bases: 7. Looked up from germline, CDR1 is LNHNV and CDR2 is YYDKDF (reference sequence). CDR3 length: 17 amino acids.

The CDR3, as DNA: TGTGCCAGCAGTTCGGCAGGGGGTGGGAACACTGAAGCTTTCTTT. Amino acids: CASSSAGGGNTEAFF. The chain uses TRBV28 and TRBJ1-1, with 7 bases that match TRBD1. The junction had 6 bases not matched to a gene; V was cut back by 4 bases and J by 1 base. The CDR3 has 15 amino acids. Germline CDR1 is MDHEN and CDR2 is SYDVKM.

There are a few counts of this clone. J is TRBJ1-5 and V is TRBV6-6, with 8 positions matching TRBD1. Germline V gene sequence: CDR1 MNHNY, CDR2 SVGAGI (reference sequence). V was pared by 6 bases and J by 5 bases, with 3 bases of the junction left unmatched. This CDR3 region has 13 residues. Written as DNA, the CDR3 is TGTGCCAGCAGAGGACAGGGCGATCAGCCCCAGCATTTT. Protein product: CASRGQGDQPQHF.

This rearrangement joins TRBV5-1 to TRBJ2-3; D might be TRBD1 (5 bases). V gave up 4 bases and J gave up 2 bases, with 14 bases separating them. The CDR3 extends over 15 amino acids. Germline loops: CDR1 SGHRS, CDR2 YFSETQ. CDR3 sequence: CASSAQGWVTDTQYF. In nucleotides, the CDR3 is TGCGCCAGCAGCGCCCAGGGCTGGGTCACAGATACGCAGTATTTT.

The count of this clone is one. The CDR3 loop is CASRRRSGYTEAFF. Written as DNA, the CDR3 is TGTGCCAGCAGGCGAAGATCAGGGTACACTGAAGCTTTCTTT. The chain is built from TRBV2 and TRBJ1-1; TRBD1 might be the D (5 bases). The V gene's germline CDR1 is SNHLY and CDR2 FYNNEI. This CDR3 is 14 amino acids long. Trimming removed 6 bases from V and 3 bases from J, with 14 bases in between.

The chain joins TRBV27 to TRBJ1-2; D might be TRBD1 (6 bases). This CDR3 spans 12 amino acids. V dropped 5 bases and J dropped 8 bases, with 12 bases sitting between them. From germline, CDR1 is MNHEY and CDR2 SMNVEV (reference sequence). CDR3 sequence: CASSATGRGYTF. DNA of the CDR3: TGTGCCAGCAGTGCCACAGGGCGCGGCTACACCTTC.

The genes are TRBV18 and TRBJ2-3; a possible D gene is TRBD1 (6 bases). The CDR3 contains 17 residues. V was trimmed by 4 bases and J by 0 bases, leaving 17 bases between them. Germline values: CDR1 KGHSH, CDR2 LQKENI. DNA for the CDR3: TGTGCCAGCTCACAATACTGGGGCAGGGGTAGCACAGATACGCAGTATTTT. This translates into CASSQYWGRGSTDTQYF.

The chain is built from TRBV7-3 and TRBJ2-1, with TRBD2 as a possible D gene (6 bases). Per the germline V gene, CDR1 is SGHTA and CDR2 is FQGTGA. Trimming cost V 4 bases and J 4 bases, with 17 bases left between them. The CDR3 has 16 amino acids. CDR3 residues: CASSSGGSLHYNEQFF. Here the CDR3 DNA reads TGTGCCAGCAGCTCAGGAGGGTCCTTACATTACAATGAGCAGTTCTTC.

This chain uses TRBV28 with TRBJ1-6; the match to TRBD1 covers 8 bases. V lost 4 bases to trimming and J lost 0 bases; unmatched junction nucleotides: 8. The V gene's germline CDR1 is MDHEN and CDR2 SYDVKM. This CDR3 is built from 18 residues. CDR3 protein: CASSSSRDRSSYNSPLHF. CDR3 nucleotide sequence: TGTGCCAGCAGTTCATCCCGGGACAGGAGCTCCTATAATTCACCCCTCCACTTT.

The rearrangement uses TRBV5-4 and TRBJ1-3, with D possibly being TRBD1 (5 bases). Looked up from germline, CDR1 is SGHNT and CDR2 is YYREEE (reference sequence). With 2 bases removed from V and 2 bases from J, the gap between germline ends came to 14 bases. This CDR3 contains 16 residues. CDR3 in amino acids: CASSLGGVVPGNTIYF. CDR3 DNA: TGTGCCAGCAGCTTAGGAGGGGTGGTACCTGGAAACACCATATATTTT.

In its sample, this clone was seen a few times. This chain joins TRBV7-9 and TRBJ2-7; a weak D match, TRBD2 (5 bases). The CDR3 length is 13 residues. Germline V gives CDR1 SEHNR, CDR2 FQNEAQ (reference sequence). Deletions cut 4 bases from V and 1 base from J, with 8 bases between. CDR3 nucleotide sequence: TGTGCCAGCAGCTCCGGACTTTCCTACGAGCAGTACTTC. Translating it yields CASSSGLSYEQYF.